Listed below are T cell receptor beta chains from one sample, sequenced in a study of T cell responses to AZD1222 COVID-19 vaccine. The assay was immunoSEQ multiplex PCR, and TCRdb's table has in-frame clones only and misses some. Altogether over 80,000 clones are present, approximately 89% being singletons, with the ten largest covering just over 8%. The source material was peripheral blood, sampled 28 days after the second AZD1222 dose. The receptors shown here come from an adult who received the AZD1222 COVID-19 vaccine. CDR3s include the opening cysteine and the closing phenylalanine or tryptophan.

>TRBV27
CASKGLAGGIDTQYF
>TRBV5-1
CASSLQGASEETQYF
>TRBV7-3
CASSRGTGETQYF
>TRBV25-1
CASSDPLQGKAFF
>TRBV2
CASSVRGDGANVLTF
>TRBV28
CASRLKGSEAFF
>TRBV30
CAWSPGQGTYF
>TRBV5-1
CASRTLAGTYEQYF
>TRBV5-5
CASSLLTGGAEAFF
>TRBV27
CASRSYRGGNQPQHF
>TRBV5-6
CASSPQGAEAGELFF
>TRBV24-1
CATSEPGTGPYGYTF
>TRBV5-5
CASSLDFRAESSYEQYF
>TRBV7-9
CASSFDSLNSPLHF
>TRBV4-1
CASSQVISTDTQYF
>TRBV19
CASSMRTGGQQTQYF
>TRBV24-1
CATSASPTSTEAFF
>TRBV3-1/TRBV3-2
CASSQRGENLGYTF